This record looks at one T cell receptor (beta chain) sequence and its context. Its specificity is not known. The sample comes from a study of cytomegalovirus exposure and HLA in healthy donors. Study-wide points: The study put 150 to 200 TCR beta chains on its list as cytomegalovirus-associated. Immune exposure information comprised only CMV serostatus.

CDR1 and CDR2 (germline): SGHNT, YENEEA. This CDR3 spans 17 amino acids. Trimming removed 2 bases from V and 1 base from J; junction bases left unmatched: 7. The PCR made use of 60 Vbeta and 13 Jbeta primers. TCRdb's table, derived via immunoSEQ multiplex PCR, lists solely in-frame clones and lacks some. Among around 150,000 clones listed, roughly 77% were seen once. The sequenced sample consisted of PBMCs. This clonotype was sampled from a human donor in good health. This chain links TRBV11-3 with TRBJ2-7, with TRBD2 identical over 11 bases. CDR3 sequence: CASSLSLAGDVSYEQYF. CDR3 sequence (DNA): TGTGCCAGCAGCTTATCACTAGCGGGAGATGTATCCTACGAGCAGTACTTC.